Listed below are T cell receptor beta chains from one sample, sequenced in a study of T cell responses to AZD1222 COVID-19 vaccine. Method: immunoSEQ multiplex PCR; TCRdb's copy keeps in-frame clones and lacks some. Of 150,000 or so clones listed, 80% to 95% are singletons. The material sequenced was peripheral blood, taken on day 0 of MenACWY control vaccination. These receptors originate from an adult in good health. Each CDR3 is given with its conserved first and last residue. Each record gives: J gene, clone size, D gene, V gene, CDR3 DNA, CDR3 protein. A D gene is named only where the DNA matches it firmly. The size entry is marked missing in some rows and otherwise reads once, few, many or a size class.

>TRBJ2-1|-|TRBD2|TRBV27
TGTGCCAGCAGTCCGACTAGCGGGGTACACAATGAGCAGTTCTTC
CASSPTSGVHNEQFF
>TRBJ2-5|-|-|TRBV27
TGTGCCAGCAGTTTAGACGGGTTCCAAGAGACCCAGTACTTC
CASSLDGFQETQYF
>TRBJ1-4|-|-|TRBV4-1
TGCGCCAGCAGCCAAGACAGAATAACTAATGAAAAACTGTTTTTT
CASSQDRITNEKLFF
>TRBJ1-6|-|-|TRBV11-2
TGTGCCAGCAGCTTAGATACCTATAATTCACCCCTCCACTTT
CASSLDTYNSPLHF
>TRBJ1-2|-|-|TRBV12-3/TRBV12-4
TGTGCCAGCAGATTAAGAAGCTACACCTTC
CASRLRSYTF
>TRBJ2-3|-|-|TRBV7-2
TGTGCCAGCAGCGTTCGGCCGGAAGATACGCAGTATTTT
CASSVRPEDTQYF
>TRBJ2-2|-|-|TRBV10-3
TGTGCCATCAGTGACTCTCGGTCCGCGAACACCGGGGAGCTGTTTTTT
CAISDSRSANTGELFF
>TRBJ1-6|-|-|TRBV30
TGTGCCTACAAACAGCGAAACACTTATTCACCCCTCCACTTT
CAYKQRNTYSPLHF
>TRBJ2-5|-|-|TRBV7-3
TGTGCCAGCAGCCCTTTTGCGGGGGCAGGGGAGACCCAGTACTTC
CASSPFAGAGETQYF
>TRBJ1-1|-|-|TRBV27
TGTGCCAGCAGGCCGCCTCGAGGGAGTTGGGAGGAAAACACTGAAGCTTTCTTT
CASRPPRGSWEENTEAFF
>TRBJ2-2|-|-|TRBV28
TGTGCCAGCAGTTTATCGGACTTCTCCACCGGGGAGCTGTTTTTT
CASSLSDFSTGELFF
>TRBJ2-2|-|-|TRBV20-1
TGCAGTGCTAGAGGGGAGTTGGAGCTGTTTTTT
CSARGELELFF
>TRBJ1-1|-|TRBD1|TRBV11-1
TGTGCCAGCAGCCTAACAGGGGAAACTGAAGCTTTCTTT
CASSLTGETEAFF
>TRBJ2-1|-|-|TRBV9
TGTGCCAGCAGCGAGAGCGGGCTCCGCGGTGAGCAGTTCTTC
CASSESGLRGEQFF
>TRBJ2-2|-|TRBD2|TRBV7-9
TGTGCCAGCAGCTTGAGAGGAGCGGGAGGGCGTGACGGGGAGCTGTTTTTT
CASSLRGAGGRDGELFF
>TRBJ2-5|once|-|TRBV5-5
TGTGCCAGCAGCTCCCGGCCCTCCAGTCTGGGAGAGACCCAGTACTTC
CASSSRPSSLGETQYF
>TRBJ1-1|once|TRBD1|TRBV7-6
TGTGCCAGCAGCTTAGGGGGGACAGCGAACACTGAAGCTTTCTTT
CASSLGGTANTEAFF
>TRBJ2-7|once|-|TRBV7-8
TGTGCCAGCAGCTTACTAGGGGGGTCTTCCTACGAGCAGTACTTC
CASSLLGGSSYEQYF
>TRBJ1-3|-|-|TRBV12-3/TRBV12-4
TGTGCCAGCAGGCGGACAGTTGGAAACACCATATATTTT
CASRRTVGNTIYF
>TRBJ1-2|-|-|TRBV10-3
TGTGCCATCAGTGAAGGGAGCCCGGCCGCCTATGGCTACACCTTC
CAISEGSPAAYGYTF
>TRBJ2-5|-|-|TRBV11-1
TGTGCCAGCAGCTGGGGGAAGCAAGGAGAGACCCAGTACTTC
CASSWGKQGETQYF
>TRBJ2-2|once|TRBD2|TRBV7-2
TGTGCCAGCAGCCCCCGGACTAGCGGGAGGCCTATCACCGGGGAGCTGTTTTTT
CASSPRTSGRPITGELFF
>TRBJ2-5|-|-|TRBV19
TGTGCCAGTAGTATCGAAAGGATTCCGGAGACCCAGTACTTC
CASSIERIPETQYF
>TRBJ2-7|once|TRBD1|TRBV6-5
TGTGCCAGCAGTTCCCAGGGGGCCGGAGAGCAGTACTTC
CASSSQGAGEQYF
>TRBJ1-5|few|TRBD1|TRBV29-1
TGCAGCGTTCTTCTACAGGGGGACAGCAATCAGCCCCAGCATTTT
CSVLLQGDSNQPQHF